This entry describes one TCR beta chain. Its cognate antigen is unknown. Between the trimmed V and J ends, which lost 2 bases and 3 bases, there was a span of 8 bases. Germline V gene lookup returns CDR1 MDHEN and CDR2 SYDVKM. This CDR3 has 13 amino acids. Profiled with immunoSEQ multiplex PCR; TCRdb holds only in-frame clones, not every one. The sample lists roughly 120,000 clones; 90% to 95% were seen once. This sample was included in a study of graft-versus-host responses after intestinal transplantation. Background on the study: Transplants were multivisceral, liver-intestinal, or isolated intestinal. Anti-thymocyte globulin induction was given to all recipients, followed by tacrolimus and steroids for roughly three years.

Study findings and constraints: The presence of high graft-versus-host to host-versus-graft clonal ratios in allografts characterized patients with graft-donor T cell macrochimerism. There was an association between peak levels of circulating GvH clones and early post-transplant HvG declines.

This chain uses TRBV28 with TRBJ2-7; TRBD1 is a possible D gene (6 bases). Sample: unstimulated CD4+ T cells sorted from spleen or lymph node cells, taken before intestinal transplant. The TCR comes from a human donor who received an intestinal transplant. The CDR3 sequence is CASSLNRDYEQYF. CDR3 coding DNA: TGTGCCAGCAGTTTAAACAGGGACTACGAGCAGTACTTC.